A single sample gave rise to the 6 T cell receptor beta chains below, sequenced in a study of T cell repertoires in cytomegalovirus infection. One entry per CDR3 protein, called by TCRdb with MiXCR from the reads. The sample includes 500,000 or so distinct CDR3 sequences, about 15% of them seen just once. The sample comprised CD8+ T cells from PBMCs. The receptors were gathered from a human donor in good health (CMV status not recorded). Some clones in this sample may be carry-over from other donors' samples.

The genes are TRBV27 and TRBJ2-7; the D gene is possibly TRBD1 (6 bases). The CDR3 sequence is 18 residues long. CDR1 and CDR2 from the germline V gene are MNHEY and SMNVEV (reference sequence). V lost 6 bases and J 1 base, leaving 25 bases between the germline ends. The CDR3 here is CASRTSSQGPGISYEQYF. For the CDR3, the DNA is TGTGCCAGCAGAACCTCTTCCCAGGGGCCGGGGATTTCCTACGAGCAGTACTTC.

This clonotype was recorded a few times. The gene calls are TRBV2 and TRBJ2-4, with 8 bases identical to TRBD1. The CDR3 totals 14 residues. Trimming removed 7 bases from V and 7 bases from J; junction bases left unmatched: 9. Germline loops: CDR1 SNHLY, CDR2 FYNNEI. CDR3 region: CASTKDRDLNIQYF. CDR3 coding DNA: TGTGCCAGCACCAAGGACAGGGACCTTAACATTCAGTACTTC. Drawing the rest from reference TRBV2 and TRBJ2-4, the complete variable domain is EPEVTQTPSHQVTQMGQEVILRCVPISNHLYFYWYRQILGQKVEFLVSFYNNEISEKSEIFDDQFSVERPDGSNFTLKIRSTKLEDSAMYFCASTKDRDLNIQYFGAGTRLSVL.

The chain carries TRBV27 and TRBJ1-1; D uncertain. The CDR3 length is 14 residues. Germline V gene data show CDR1 as MNHEY and CDR2 as SMNVEV (reference sequence). V lost 0 bases to trimming and J lost 4 bases, with 9 bases between them. The CDR3, as DNA: TGTGCCAGCAGTTTATCGAAGTCGGGCACTGAAGCTTTCTTT. It codes for CASSLSKSGTEAFF.

This chain connects TRBV27 to TRBJ1-5; 7 bases line up with TRBD1. Unmatched junction bases numbered 6, after V lost 6 bases and J lost 4 bases. Germline V gives CDR1 MNHEY, CDR2 SMNVEV (reference sequence). This CDR3 contains 14 residues. This chain's CDR3 is CASRGTGDNQPQHF. The CDR3 DNA is TGTGCCAGCAGGGGCACAGGGGATAATCAGCCCCAGCATTTT.

The chain is built from TRBV3-1 and TRBJ2-5; D may be TRBD2 (5 bases). This CDR3 is 15 amino acids long. Germline V gene lookup returns CDR1 LGHDT and CDR2 YNNKEL (reference sequence). Trimming removed 4 bases from V and 0 bases from J, with 12 bases in between. The CDR3, as DNA: TGTGCCAGCAGCCTCGGGCGAGCGGACCAAGAGACCCAGTACTTC. Translating gives CASSLGRADQETQYF.

This clonotype was seen at least ten times. The chain couples TRBV5-6 to TRBJ2-7; D is uncertain. There are 13 residues in the CDR3. Trimming took off 4 bases at V and 3 bases at J, with 11 bases between the two ends. Germline assignment: CDR1 SGHDT and CDR2 YYEEEE. CDR3 sequence reads: CASSPGPLYEQYF. The CDR3 bases are TGTGCCAGCAGCCCCGGGCCCCTCTACGAGCAGTACTTC.